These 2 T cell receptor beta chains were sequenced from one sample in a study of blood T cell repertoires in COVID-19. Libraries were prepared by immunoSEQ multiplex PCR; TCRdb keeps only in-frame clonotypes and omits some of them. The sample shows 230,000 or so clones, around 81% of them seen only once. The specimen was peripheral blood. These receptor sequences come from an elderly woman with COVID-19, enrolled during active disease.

This CDR3 reads CASSPQQGSYNEQFF. The DNA for the CDR3 is TGTGCCAGCTCACCACAACAGGGTTCCTACAATGAGCAGTTCTTC. The rearrangement links TRBV18 to TRBJ2-1; the D gene is possibly TRBD1 (6 bases). This CDR3 spans 15 amino acids. Trimming removed 1 base from V and 1 base from J, with 8 bases in between. Per the germline V gene, CDR1 is KGHSH and CDR2 is LQKENI. The full variable domain, completed using reference TRBV18 and TRBJ2-1, is NAGVMQNPRHLVRRRGQEARLRCSPMKGHSHVYWYRQLPEEGLKFMVYLQKENIIDESGMPKERFSAEFPKEGPSILRIQQVVRGDSAAYFCASSPQQGSYNEQFFGPGTRLTVL.

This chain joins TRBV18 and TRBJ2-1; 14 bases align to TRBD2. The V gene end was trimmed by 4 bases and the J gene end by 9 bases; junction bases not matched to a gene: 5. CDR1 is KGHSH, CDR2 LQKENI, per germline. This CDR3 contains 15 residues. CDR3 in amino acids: CASSRGLAGVGEQFF. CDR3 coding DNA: TGTGCCAGCTCACGGGGACTAGCGGGAGTGGGTGAGCAGTTCTTC.